The 8 T cell receptor beta chains below all came from one sample that was sequenced in a study of early T cells in non-severe SARS-CoV-2 infection (dated by TCRdb to the early 2020s). Receptors were amplified or captured by 5' RACE. Sequencing was carried out with a NextSeq 500. TCRdb itself trimmed the public reads at Q25 with fastp, ran MiXCR and retained productive beta chains. Every distinct CDR3 protein forms one entry, paired with its most common genes and DNA. The sample contains under 90,000 distinct CDR3 sequences, less than 15% of them found a single time. The top ten clones comprise 4.5% to 7% of the sample. Sequenced input: whole blood. The receptors were gathered from an adult who was a healthcare worker with PCR-confirmed SARS-CoV-2 infection or an uninfected control (not recorded which).

This clonotype was counted only a few times. This chain joins TRBV25-1 and TRBJ2-1, with TRBD2 matching over 8 bases. Per the germline V gene, CDR1 is MGHDK and CDR2 is SYGVNS. Unmatched junction bases numbered 8, after V lost 5 bases and J lost 2 bases. CDR3 length equals 16 residues. The CDR3: CASSPHGRGAYNEQFF. For the CDR3, the DNA is TGTGCCAGCAGTCCCCATGGGCGGGGGGCCTACAATGAGCAGTTCTTC. Full variable domain (outside the CDR3, taken from reference TRBV25-1 and TRBJ2-1): EADIYQTPRYLVIGTGKKITLECSQTMGHDKMYWYQQDPGMELHLIHYSYGVNSTEKGDLSSESTVSRIRTEHFPLTLESARPSHTSQYLCASSPHGRGAYNEQFFGPGTRLTVL.

The chain recombines TRBV7-9 with TRBJ1-3; possibly TRBD1 for D (5 bases). CDR1 SEHNR and CDR2 FQNEAQ come from the germline V gene (reference sequence). The CDR3 has 15 amino acids. V lost 5 bases and J 0 bases, leaving 11 bases between the germline ends. CDR3 amino acids: CASSPQAISGNTIYF. CDR3 bases: TGTGCCAGCAGCCCACAGGCGATCTCTGGAAACACCATATATTTT.

This clonotype was recorded many times. This chain connects TRBV7-9 to TRBJ1-2, with TRBD1 as a possible D gene (5 bases). CDR1 and CDR2 from the germline V gene are SEHNR and FQNEAQ (reference sequence). This CDR3 has 15 amino acids. V lost 4 bases, J lost 0 bases, and 12 bases lay in between. This CDR3 is CASSWGETSNYGYTF. Written as DNA, the CDR3 is TGTGCCAGCAGCTGGGGGGAAACTTCTAACTATGGCTACACCTTC.

V is TRBV6-1 and J is TRBJ2-3; TRBD1 or TRBD2 may be the D gene (6 bases each). V gave up 0 bases and J gave up 4 bases, with 14 bases separating them. The CDR3 covers 16 residues. The germline V gene has CDR1 MNHNS and CDR2 SASEGT. CDR3 region: CASSEADGGGADTQYF. CDR3 nucleotides: TGTGCCAGCAGTGAAGCCGATGGAGGGGGTGCAGATACGCAGTATTTT.

This clonotype has a count of ten or more. The J gene is TRBJ2-4, the V gene TRBV7-3; perhaps TRBD1 as D (5 bases). Trimming stripped 0 bases from V and 10 bases from J, with 10 bases between. From germline, CDR1 is SGHTA and CDR2 FQGTGA. The CDR3 contains 13 residues. The CDR3 region has the DNA TGTGCCAGCAGCTTAACGAAGACAGCTATTCAGTACTTC. This translates into CASSLTKTAIQYF.

V gene TRBV28 combines with J gene TRBJ2-7, with D possibly being TRBD1 (6 bases). CDR3 length equals 15 residues. The germline V gene has CDR1 MDHEN and CDR2 SYDVKM. Trimming pared 5 bases from V and 6 bases from J, leaving 20 bases between. In nucleotides, the CDR3 is TGTGCCAGCAGTCCCCCGGACAGCCGCCTGGGCGAGCAGTACTTC. This codes for CASSPPDSRLGEQYF.

This clonotype was counted between two and nine times. This chain uses TRBV30 with TRBJ2-7; D may be TRBD1 (6 bases). V lost 3 bases to trimming and J lost 5 bases, with 17 bases between them. CDR1 GTSNPN and CDR2 SVGIG come from the germline V gene (reference sequence). The CDR3 sequence is 14 residues long. CDR3 sequence: CAWRSRNRVNEQYF. The CDR3, as DNA: TGTGCCTGGAGGTCCCGGAACAGGGTTAACGAGCAGTACTTC.

The chain couples TRBV20-1 to TRBJ2-1; unclear D gene. The CDR3 spans 17 residues. Germline CDR1 is DFQATT and CDR2 is SNEGSKA (reference sequence). Trimming stripped 2 bases from V and 0 bases from J, with 17 bases between. CDR3 loop: CSARKLVGRNSYNEQFF. CDR3 in DNA: TGCAGTGCTAGAAAACTGGTTGGGCGGAACTCCTACAATGAGCAGTTCTTC.